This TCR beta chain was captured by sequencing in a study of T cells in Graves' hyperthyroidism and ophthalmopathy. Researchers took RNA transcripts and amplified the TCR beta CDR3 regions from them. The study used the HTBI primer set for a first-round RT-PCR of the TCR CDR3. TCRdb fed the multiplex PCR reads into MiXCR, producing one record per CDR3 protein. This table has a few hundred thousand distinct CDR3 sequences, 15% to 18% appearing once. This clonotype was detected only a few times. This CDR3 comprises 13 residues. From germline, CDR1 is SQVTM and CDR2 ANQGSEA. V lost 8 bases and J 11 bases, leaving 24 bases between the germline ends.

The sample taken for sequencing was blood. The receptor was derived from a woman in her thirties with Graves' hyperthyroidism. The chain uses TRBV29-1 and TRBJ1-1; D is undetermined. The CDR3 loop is CSTSITASSGAFF. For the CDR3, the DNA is TGCAGCACTTCAATAACAGCATCCAGTGGGGCTTTCTTT.